The next 23 T cell receptor beta chains were all read from a single sample in a study of blood T cell repertoires in COVID-19. Measured with immunoSEQ multiplex PCR; TCRdb has only the in-frame clones, and not every one. The data show about 210,000 clones, approximately 90% seen once. What was sequenced was peripheral blood. Receptors were obtained from a man under 40 with acute or convalescent COVID-19.

The rearrangement joins TRBV29-1 to TRBJ2-3; 11 bases align to TRBD2. V lost 4 bases to trimming and J lost 2 bases; unmatched junction nucleotides: 5. This CDR3 contains 15 residues. The germline V gene encodes CDR1 SQVTM and CDR2 ANQGSEA. CDR3 residues: CSVVGTSGFTDTQYF. The CDR3 DNA is TGCAGCGTTGTTGGGACTAGCGGATTCACAGATACGCAGTATTTT.

In this sample, this clone turned up once. This chain uses TRBV11-3 with TRBJ1-1; TRBD1 matches 9 bases. The V segment lost 6 bases and the J segment 5 bases; nucleotides outside the gene matches: 10. The CDR3 runs 15 residues. From germline, CDR1 is SGHNT and CDR2 YENEEA. The CDR3: CASRARDRDDTEAFF. The CDR3, as DNA: TGTGCCAGCAGGGCCCGGGACAGGGATGATACTGAAGCTTTCTTT.

The chain links TRBV5-1 to TRBJ2-7; TRBD1 matches 7 bases. Germline CDR1 SGHRS, CDR2 YFSETQ. J lost 3 bases, V lost 4 bases, and 7 bases had no gene match. The CDR3 extends over 14 amino acids. The CDR3 spells CASSLDRVGYEQYF. For the CDR3, the DNA is TGCGCCAGCAGCCTTGACAGGGTAGGCTACGAGCAGTACTTC.

The V call is TRBV19, the J call TRBJ1-4, with D unresolved. V shed 7 bases and J shed 5 bases, with 17 bases lying between them. This CDR3 contains 15 residues. Per germline, CDR1 LNHDA and CDR2 SQIVND (reference sequence). The CDR3 loop is CASTPRSQQNEKLFF. The CDR3, as DNA: TGTGCCAGTACCCCCCGGAGTCAGCAAAATGAAAAACTGTTTTTT.

CDR3 residues: CASSRVKGWGVNQPQHF. CDR3 in DNA: TGTGCCAGCAGCCGCGTTAAAGGTTGGGGGGTTAACCAGCCCCAGCATTTT. The chain recombines TRBV5-8 with TRBJ1-5; possible D gene TRBD1, 5 bases. CDR1 SGHTS and CDR2 YDEGEE come from the germline V gene. The ends were cut back, 4 bases at V and 7 bases at J, with 24 bases in the middle. The CDR3 has 17 residues.

In its sample, this clone was seen once. The J gene is TRBJ2-5, the V gene TRBV11-3; D possibly corresponds to TRBD1 (5 bases). Trimming stripped 3 bases from V and 4 bases from J, with 9 bases between. The CDR3 has 13 residues. CDR1 is SGHNT and CDR2 is YENEEA in the germline V gene. The chain's CDR3 is CASSLTAGETQYF. CDR3 nucleotide sequence: TGTGCCAGCAGCTTGACAGCCGGAGAGACCCAGTACTTC.

The chain carries TRBV27 and TRBJ1-5, with 7 bases lining up with TRBD1. The CDR3 runs to 14 residues. V dropped 3 bases and J dropped 4; count of bases not matched to a gene: 3. CDR1 is MNHEY, CDR2 SMNVEV, per germline (reference sequence). The CDR3 region has the DNA TGTGCCAGCAGTTTGAGCAGGGGGAATCAGCCCCAGCATTTT. It translates to CASSLSRGNQPQHF.

This clone was found once. This chain connects TRBV19 to TRBJ2-2; tentatively, D is TRBD1 (6 bases). This CDR3 has 15 residues. Germline CDR1 LNHDA, CDR2 SQIVND (reference sequence). The V and J ends lost 4 bases and 7 bases respectively, with 16 bases between them. CDR3 residues: CASSTYEQGGGELFF. DNA for the CDR3: TGTGCCAGTAGTACATACGAACAGGGTGGCGGGGAGCTGTTTTTT.

The chain carries TRBV3-1 (or the pseudogene TRBV3-2) and TRBJ2-7; 7 bases match TRBD1. CDR3 length equals 14 residues. The germline V gene encodes CDR1 LGHDT and CDR2 YNNKEL (reference sequence). The J segment lost 4 bases and the V segment lost 5 bases, leaving 8 bases of the junction unmatched. CDR3 loop: CASSEGAGAYEQYF. In DNA, the CDR3 is TGTGCCAGCAGCGAGGGGGCAGGGGCGTACGAGCAGTACTTC.

The count of this clone is one. The chain recombines TRBV5-5 with TRBJ1-4; possible D gene TRBD1, 5 bases. The V and J ends lost 0 bases and 0 bases respectively, with 12 bases between them. CDR1 SGHKS and CDR2 YYEKEE come from the germline V gene (reference sequence). The CDR3 extends over 17 amino acids. This CDR3 reads CASSLVGGSATNEKLFF. The CDR3 DNA reads as TGTGCCAGCAGCTTGGTGGGGGGATCGGCAACTAATGAAAAACTGTTTTTT. The entire variable domain, with the rest obtained from reference TRBV5-5 and TRBJ1-4, is as follows: DAGVTQSPTHLIKTRGQQVTLRCSPISGHKSVSWYQQVLGQGPQFIFQYYEKEERGRGNFPDRFSARQFPNYSSELNVNALLLGDSALYLCASSLVGGSATNEKLFFGSGTQLSVL.

This clone came up a few times. V and J are TRBV10-1 and TRBJ2-1, with TRBD1 identical over 7 bases. CDR3 size: 15 residues. Germline assignment: CDR1 WNHNN and CDR2 SYGVQD (reference sequence). With V trimmed by 3 bases and J by 4 bases, 6 bases remained unmatched. The chain's CDR3 is CASSDKGAVYNEQFF. The CDR3 DNA sequence: TGCGCCAGCAGTGATAAGGGGGCGGTTTACAATGAGCAGTTCTTC.

The gene calls are TRBV9 and TRBJ2-1; 9 nucleotides agree with TRBD1. This CDR3 is 16 amino acids long. Germline V CDR1 and CDR2: SGDLS, YYNGEE. V lost 0 bases to trimming and J lost 6 bases; unmatched junction nucleotides: 7. The CDR3 loop is CASSVAGQGSSNEQFF. The CDR3 bases are TGTGCCAGCAGCGTAGCGGGACAGGGATCTAGCAATGAGCAGTTCTTC.

The chain uses TRBV7-9 and TRBJ2-7; a weak D match, TRBD1 (5 bases). Trimming pared 6 bases from V and 5 bases from J, leaving 20 bases between. The CDR3 is 15 residues long. Germline V gene lookup returns CDR1 SEHNR and CDR2 FQNEAQ (reference sequence). The CDR3 region has the DNA TGTGCCAGCAGTCAGGTGACAGTCCAAAGGGACGAGCAGTACTTC. Protein product: CASSQVTVQRDEQYF.

This sequence joins TRBV2 and TRBJ2-7; D gene unclear. Trimming cost V 7 bases and J 5 bases, with 15 bases left between them. This CDR3 has 13 amino acids. The germline V gene encodes CDR1 SNHLY and CDR2 FYNNEI. The CDR3 DNA reads TGTGCCAGCAAATGGAGTAAGATCCACGAGCAGTACTTC. This gives the protein CASKWSKIHEQYF.

V is TRBV2 and J is TRBJ2-2; D perhaps matches TRBD2 (6 bases). The V end lost 11 bases, the J end lost 3 bases, and 10 bases lay between the germline ends. The CDR3 is 12 residues long. The germline CDR1 and CDR2 sequences are SNHLY and FYNNEI. CDR3 amino acids: CAGASDTGELFF. CDR3 DNA sequence: TGTGCCGGGGCTAGCGACACCGGGGAGCTGTTTTTT.

This clone is a singleton in its sample. This rearrangement joins TRBV7-9 to TRBJ2-5, with TRBD1 as a possible D gene (6 bases). Germline values: CDR1 SEHNR, CDR2 FQNEAQ (reference sequence). CDR3 length: 16 amino acids. The germline V and J ends were trimmed by 7 bases and 1 base, with 19 bases remaining between them. CDR3 DNA: TGTGCCAGCACCTTTGAGACAGGACCGCGCCAAGAGACCCAGTACTTC. Protein product: CASTFETGPRQETQYF.

This chain links TRBV19 with TRBJ2-7, with 10 positions matching TRBD2. The germline V gene encodes CDR1 LNHDA and CDR2 SQIVND (reference sequence). J was trimmed by 6 bases and V by 5 bases; bases with no gene match: 13. The CDR3 covers 16 residues. CDR3 sequence (DNA): TGTGCCAGTAGTGCCTGGACTAGCGGTCCCTCCCTCGAGCAGTACTTC. It is translated as CASSAWTSGPSLEQYF.

The rearrangement uses TRBV5-1 and TRBJ2-1; D is possibly TRBD1 (8 bases). Germline CDR1 is SGHRS and CDR2 is YFSETQ. The V and J ends lost 4 bases and 2 bases respectively, with 19 bases between them. There are 17 residues in the CDR3. DNA for the CDR3: TGCGCCAGCAGCCCTCGTATTACAGGGGGGGCCTACAATGAGCAGTTCTTC. It encodes CASSPRITGGAYNEQFF.

The chain uses TRBV18 and TRBJ1-1, with D possibly matching TRBD1 (5 bases). CDR3 length equals 14 residues. Germline V lookup: CDR1 KGHSH, CDR2 LQKENI. The V end lost 3 bases, the J end lost 1 base, and 9 bases lay between the germline ends. The CDR3 here is CASSPVGGNTEAFF. The CDR3 nucleotides read TGTGCCAGCTCACCTGTGGGGGGGAACACTGAAGCTTTCTTT.

The J gene is TRBJ1-5, the V gene TRBV5-6; D is ambiguous. CDR3 size: 14 residues. Trimming stripped 2 bases from V and 3 bases from J, with 9 bases between. Germline V gene lookup returns CDR1 SGHDT and CDR2 YYEEEE. CDR3 in amino acids: CASSFNRYNQPQHF. The CDR3 nucleotides read TGTGCCAGCAGCTTTAACAGATACAATCAGCCCCAGCATTTT.

The V and J genes are TRBV24-1 and TRBJ2-7, with D possibly being TRBD2 (5 bases). Trimming stripped 3 bases from V and 2 bases from J, with 7 bases between. CDR1 and CDR2 from the germline V gene are KGHDR and SFDVKD. CDR3 length equals 13 residues. The CDR3 region is CATSDAGAYEQYF. CDR3 nucleotide sequence: TGTGCCACCAGTGATGCCGGGGCCTACGAGCAGTACTTC.

In DNA form, the CDR3 reads TGTGCCAGCAGCTTACGGTTAGCGGGAGCGTGGGCAGATACGCAGTATTTT. Protein: CASSLRLAGAWADTQYF. The rearrangement joins TRBV13 to TRBJ2-3; 9 nucleotides line up with TRBD2. V lost 2 bases, J lost 4 bases, and 10 bases stayed unmatched. Germline values: CDR1 PRHDT, CDR2 FYEKMQ (reference sequence). The CDR3 contains 17 residues.

The chain has TRBV27 and TRBJ2-4, with D perhaps TRBD1 (5 bases). Germline CDR1 is MNHEY and CDR2 is SMNVEV (reference sequence). V was cut by 3 bases and J by 1 base, with 7 bases left in between. The CDR3 has 14 amino acids. The CDR3 loop is CASSFSGAKNIQYF. The CDR3 coding sequence is TGTGCCAGCAGTTTTTCAGGGGCCAAAAACATTCAGTACTTC.